The T cell receptor (beta chain) under discussion was sequenced for a study of T-cell reconstitution after alpha-beta-depleted transplantation in children. Study-wide findings and caveats: It was newly produced T cells that mostly accounted for T-cell counts and diversity one year after transplant. Expanded clones from the graft, numbering several hundred, reportedly supplied alpha-beta T cells about two months after transplant. Diversity of TCRbeta at day 60 was high in some patients, arising from surviving recipient T cells and thymic progenitors.

This clonotype was recorded a few times. Its cognate antigen is unknown. The CDR3 runs to 15 residues. The germline V gene has CDR1 KGHSH and CDR2 LQKENI. V lost 4 bases, J lost 0 bases, and 13 bases lay in between. Unique molecular identifiers were used to barcode this TCRbeta library. TCRdb reprocessed the PCR reads via MiXCR and lists one record per CDR3 protein. The sample includes 300,000 to 350,000 distinct CDR3 sequences, under 20% of them seen just once. The clonotype originates from a male patient between 2 and 9 years old who had a stem cell transplant for acute lymphoblastic leukemia, so the T cells may come from the graft donor. The chain has TRBV18 and TRBJ2-7; D might be TRBD1 (5 bases). Sequencing was performed on PBMCs, mostly from graft donor cells, taken 360 days after TCRalphabeta/CD19-depleted stem cell transplant. The CDR3 nucleotides are TGTGCCAGCTCACACGGCGACAGCCTCTCCTACGAGCAGTACTTC. Its protein is CASSHGDSLSYEQYF.